This TCR beta chain was captured by sequencing in a study of cytomegalovirus exposure and HLA in healthy donors. Points from the study as a whole: When analyzed later, a missense DCLRE1C variant was found to be linked to TCR beta V- and J-gene trimming.

Germline CDR1 is LGHNA and CDR2 is YNFKEQ. The CDR3 runs 18 residues. Losses at the gene ends were 0 bases for V and 4 bases for J; bases not matched to a gene: 8. This clone was counted only a few times. Its antigen is not identified. PCR was performed using 60 Vbeta and 13 Jbeta primers. The table came from immunoSEQ multiplex PCR; TCRdb's copy has only in-frame clones and leaves some out. The repertoire holds more than 85,000 clones, with roughly 69% as singletons. The specimen was PBMCs. The chain couples TRBV4-2 to TRBJ2-2; 10 bases are shared with TRBD2. The TCR was taken from a woman aged 70-85 years in good health and CMV-seropositive. In nucleotides, the CDR3 is TGTGCCAGCAGCCAAGAGCCAGCGGGGGGGCCTGGCACCGGGGAGCTGTTTTTT. It translates to CASSQEPAGGPGTGELFF.